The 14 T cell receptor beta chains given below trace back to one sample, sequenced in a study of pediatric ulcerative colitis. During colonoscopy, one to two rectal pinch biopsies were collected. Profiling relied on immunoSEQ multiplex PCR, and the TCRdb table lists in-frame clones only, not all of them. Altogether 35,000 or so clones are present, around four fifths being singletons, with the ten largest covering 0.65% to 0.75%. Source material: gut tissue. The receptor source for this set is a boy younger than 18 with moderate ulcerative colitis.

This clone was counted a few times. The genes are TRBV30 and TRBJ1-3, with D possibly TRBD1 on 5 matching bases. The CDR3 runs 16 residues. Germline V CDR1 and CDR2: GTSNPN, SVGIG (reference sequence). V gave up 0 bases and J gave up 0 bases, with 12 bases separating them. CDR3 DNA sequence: TGTGCCTGGAGTGTACGGGGACGGCGCTCTGGAAACACCATATATTTT. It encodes CAWSVRGRRSGNTIYF. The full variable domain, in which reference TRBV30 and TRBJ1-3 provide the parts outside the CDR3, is SQTIHQWPATLVQPVGSPLSLECTVEGTSNPNLYWYRQAAGRGLQLLFYSVGIGQISSEVPQNLSASRPQDRQFILSSKKLLLSDSGFYLCAWSVRGRRSGNTIYFGEGSWLTVV.

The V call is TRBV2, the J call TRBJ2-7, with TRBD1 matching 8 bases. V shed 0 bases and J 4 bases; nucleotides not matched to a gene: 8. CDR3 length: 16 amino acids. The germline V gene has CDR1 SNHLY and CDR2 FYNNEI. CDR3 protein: CASSEARTGILYEQYF. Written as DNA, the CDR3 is TGTGCCAGCAGTGAAGCTCGGACAGGGATATTATACGAGCAGTACTTC.

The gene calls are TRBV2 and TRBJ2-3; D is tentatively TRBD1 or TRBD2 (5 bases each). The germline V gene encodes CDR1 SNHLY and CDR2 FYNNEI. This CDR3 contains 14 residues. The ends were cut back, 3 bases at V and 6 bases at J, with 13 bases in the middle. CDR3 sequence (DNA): TGTGCCAGCAGTGAGTTGGGCAGGGACGATACGCAGTATTTT. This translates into CASSELGRDDTQYF.

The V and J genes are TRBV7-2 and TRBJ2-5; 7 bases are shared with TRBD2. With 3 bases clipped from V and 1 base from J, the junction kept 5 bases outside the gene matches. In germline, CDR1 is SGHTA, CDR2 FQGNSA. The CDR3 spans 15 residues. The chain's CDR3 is CASSFGGFGQETQYF. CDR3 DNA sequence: TGTGCCAGCAGCTTCGGGGGGTTCGGCCAAGAGACCCAGTACTTC.

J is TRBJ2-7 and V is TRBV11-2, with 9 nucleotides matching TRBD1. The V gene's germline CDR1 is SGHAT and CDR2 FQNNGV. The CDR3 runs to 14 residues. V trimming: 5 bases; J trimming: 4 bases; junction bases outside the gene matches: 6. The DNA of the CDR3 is TGTGCCAGCAGCGTCCGGGACAGGGAGTACGAGCAGTACTTC. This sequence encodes CASSVRDREYEQYF. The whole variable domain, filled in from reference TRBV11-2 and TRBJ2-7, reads EAGVAQSPRYKIIEKRQSVAFWCNPISGHATLYWYQQILGQGPKLLIQFQNNGVVDDSQLPKDRFSAERLKGVDSTLKIQPAKLEDSAVYLCASSVRDREYEQYFGPGTRLTVT.

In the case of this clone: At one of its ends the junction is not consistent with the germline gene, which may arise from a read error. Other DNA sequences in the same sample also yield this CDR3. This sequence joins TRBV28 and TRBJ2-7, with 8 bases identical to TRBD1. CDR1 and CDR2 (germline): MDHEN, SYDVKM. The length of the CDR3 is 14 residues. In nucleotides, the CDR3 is TGTGCCAGCAGCGACAGGGGACGTTCCTACGAGCAGTATTTC. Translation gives CASSDRGRSYEQYF.

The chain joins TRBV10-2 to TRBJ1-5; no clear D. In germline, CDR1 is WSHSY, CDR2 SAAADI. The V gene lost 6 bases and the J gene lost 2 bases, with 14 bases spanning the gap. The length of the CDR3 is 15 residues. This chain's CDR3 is CASSPESVGNQPQHF. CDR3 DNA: TGCGCCAGCAGCCCTGAGTCCGTCGGCAATCAGCCCCAGCATTTT.

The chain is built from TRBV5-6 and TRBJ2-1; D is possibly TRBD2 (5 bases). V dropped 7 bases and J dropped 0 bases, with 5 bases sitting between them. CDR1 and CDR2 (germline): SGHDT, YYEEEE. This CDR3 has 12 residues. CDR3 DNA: TGTGCCAGCGGGAGCTCCTACAATGAGCAGTTCTTC. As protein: CASGSSYNEQFF. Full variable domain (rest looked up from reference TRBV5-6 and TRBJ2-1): DAGVTQSPTHLIKTRGQQVTLRCSPKSGHDTVSWYQQALGQGPQFIFQYYEEEERQRGNFPDRFSGHQFPNYSSELNVNALLLGDSALYLCASGSSYNEQFFGPGTRLTVL.

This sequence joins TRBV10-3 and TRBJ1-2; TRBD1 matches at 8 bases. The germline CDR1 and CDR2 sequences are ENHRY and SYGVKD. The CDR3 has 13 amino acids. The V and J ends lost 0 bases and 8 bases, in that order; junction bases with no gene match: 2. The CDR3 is CAISESTGVGYTF. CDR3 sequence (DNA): TGTGCCATCAGTGAGTCGACAGGGGTCGGCTACACCTTC.

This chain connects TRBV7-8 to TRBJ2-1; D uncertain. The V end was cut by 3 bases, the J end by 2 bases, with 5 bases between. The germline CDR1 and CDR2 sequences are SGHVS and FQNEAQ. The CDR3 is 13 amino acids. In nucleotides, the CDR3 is TGTGCCAGCAGCTTGAGACCCTACAATGAGCAGTTCTTC. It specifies CASSLRPYNEQFF.

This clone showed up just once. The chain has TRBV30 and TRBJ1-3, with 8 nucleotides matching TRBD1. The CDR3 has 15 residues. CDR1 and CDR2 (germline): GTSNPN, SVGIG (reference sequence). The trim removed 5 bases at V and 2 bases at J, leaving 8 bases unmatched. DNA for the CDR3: TGTGCCTGGGGGAGGACAGGGACAACTGGAAACACCATATATTTT. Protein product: CAWGRTGTTGNTIYF. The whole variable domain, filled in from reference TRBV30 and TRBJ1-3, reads SQTIHQWPATLVQPVGSPLSLECTVEGTSNPNLYWYRQAAGRGLQLLFYSVGIGQISSEVPQNLSASRPQDRQFILSSKKLLLSDSGFYLCAWGRTGTTGNTIYFGEGSWLTVV.

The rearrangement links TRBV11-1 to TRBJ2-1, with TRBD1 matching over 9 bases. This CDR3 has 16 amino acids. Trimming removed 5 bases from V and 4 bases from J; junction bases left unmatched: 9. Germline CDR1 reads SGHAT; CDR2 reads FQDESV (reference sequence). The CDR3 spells CASSRIQGASYNEQFF. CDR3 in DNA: TGTGCCAGCAGCCGTATACAGGGGGCGTCTTACAATGAGCAGTTCTTC.

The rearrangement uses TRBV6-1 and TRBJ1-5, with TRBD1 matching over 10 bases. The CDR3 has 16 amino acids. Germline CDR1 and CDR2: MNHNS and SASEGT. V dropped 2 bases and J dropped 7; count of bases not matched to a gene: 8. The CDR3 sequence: CASSEKTDRGWQPQHF. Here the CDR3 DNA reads TGTGCCAGCAGTGAAAAGACGGACAGGGGGTGGCAGCCCCAGCATTTT.

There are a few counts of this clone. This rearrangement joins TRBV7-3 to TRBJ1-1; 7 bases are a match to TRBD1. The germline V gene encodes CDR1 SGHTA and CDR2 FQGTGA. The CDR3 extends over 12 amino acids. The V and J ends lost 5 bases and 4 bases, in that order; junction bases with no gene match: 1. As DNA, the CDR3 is TGTGCCAGCAGCCAGGGGGGCACTGAAGCTTTCTTT. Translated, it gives CASSQGGTEAFF.